This record covers a single T cell receptor (beta chain). Its antigen is unidentified. Clones were sequenced by immunoSEQ multiplex PCR, and TCRdb holds only the in-frame ones, with some missing. In the table there are around 94,000 clones, about 88% of which are singletons. Germline CDR1 is SEHNR and CDR2 is FQNEAQ (reference sequence). The CDR3 loop spans 12 amino acids. The V end lost 6 bases, the J end lost 5 bases, and 11 bases lay between the germline ends. These data belong to a study of T cell responses to AZD1222 COVID-19 vaccine. The wider study: Second-dose intervals near 4 or 12 weeks were combined.

Study-level results: Nearly half of unique spike-specific TCRs reportedly avoided B.1.351 and B.1.1.7 mutated regions. CD4 TCRs covered the whole spike, strongest at regions 160-218 and 743-854. Females made up more of the donors, who were largely white British, and clonal diversity may have come out too low.

This chain links TRBV7-9 with TRBJ2-7; D call uncertain. This TCR derives from an adult in good health. The sequencing here drew on peripheral blood, taken on day 0 of AZD1222 vaccination. CDR3 nucleotides: TGTGCCAGCAGTTACCAGCAGGACGAGCAGTACTTC. This encodes CASSYQQDEQYF.